A single TCR beta chain is shown here with its context. Its antigen is unidentified. V shed 0 bases and J shed 3 bases, with 9 bases lying between them. CDR1 and CDR2 from the germline V gene are SGHNT and YYREEE (reference sequence). The CDR3 spans 14 residues. The data were taken from a study of shared clonotypes between healthy human individuals. Study background: Those who served as donors were a couple of women and three men between the ages of 18 and 49. Broader study findings: Naive subsets usually exceeded memory subsets in estimated richness.

Libraries were prepared by immunoSEQ multiplex PCR; TCRdb keeps only in-frame clonotypes and omits some of them. The sample lists millions of clones; more than 85% were seen once. Nashville, Tennessee was home to all donors, who were Caucasian adults. A CD45RA-negative memory subset and a CD45RA+ naive subset were separated from the CD4+ cells. The sequence was collected from a man aged 18 to 29 in good health. Some clones in this sample may be carry-over from other donors' samples. The chain uses TRBV5-4 and TRBJ2-5; unclear D gene. The specimen was naive CD4+ T cells from PBMCs. Subset of the sample: CD45RA+ positively selected. In DNA form, the CDR3 reads TGTGCCAGCAGCTTGGCCCGGGCGGAAGAGACCCAGTACTTC. Encoded protein: CASSLARAEETQYF.